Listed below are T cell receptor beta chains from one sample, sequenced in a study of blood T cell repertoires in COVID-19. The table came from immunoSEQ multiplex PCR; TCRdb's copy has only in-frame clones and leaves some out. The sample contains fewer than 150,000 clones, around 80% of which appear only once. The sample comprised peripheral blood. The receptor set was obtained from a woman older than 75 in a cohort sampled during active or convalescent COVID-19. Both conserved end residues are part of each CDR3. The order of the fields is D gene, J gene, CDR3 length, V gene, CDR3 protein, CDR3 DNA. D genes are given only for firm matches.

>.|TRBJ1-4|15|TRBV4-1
CASSQGTARNEKLFF
TGCGCCAGCAGCCAAGGGACAGCTCGAAATGAAAAACTGTTTTTT
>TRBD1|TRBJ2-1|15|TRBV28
CASSPQGALRNEQFF
TGTGCCAGCAGTCCTCAGGGGGCGTTAAGAAATGAGCAGTTCTTC
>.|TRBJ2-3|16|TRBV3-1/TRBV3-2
CASSSPIARGTDTQYF
TGTGCCAGCAGCTCACCTATAGCGAGGGGGACAGATACGCAGTATTTT
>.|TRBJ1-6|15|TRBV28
CASRENRGNNSPLHF
TGTGCCAGCAGAGAGAACCGGGGGAATAATTCACCCCTCCACTTT
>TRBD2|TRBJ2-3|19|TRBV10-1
CASRDLGRVLYMGTDTQYF
TGCGCCAGCAGGGACTTGGGGAGGGTCCTCTATATGGGCACAGATACGCAGTATTTT
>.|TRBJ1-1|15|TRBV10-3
CAISENPGGNTEAFF
TGTGCCATCAGTGAGAATCCGGGAGGGAACACTGAAGCTTTCTTT
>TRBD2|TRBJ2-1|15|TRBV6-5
CASSRRTSGGAAQFF
TGTGCCAGCAGTCGCCGGACTAGCGGGGGGGCCGCGCAGTTCTTC
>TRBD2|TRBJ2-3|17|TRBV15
CATSRDSRLAMADTQYF
TGTGCCACCAGCAGAGATTCCCGACTAGCGATGGCAGATACGCAGTATTTT
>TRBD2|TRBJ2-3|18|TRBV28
CASSFSFGLAGTTDTQYF
TGTGCCAGCAGTTTTTCTTTTGGACTAGCGGGGACCACAGATACGCAGTATTTT
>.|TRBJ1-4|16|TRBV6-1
CASSEEGEGLYEKLFF
TGTGCCAGCAGTGAAGAAGGGGAGGGATTATATGAAAAACTGTTTTTT
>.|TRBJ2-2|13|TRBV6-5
CASKLAFTGELFF
TGTGCCAGCAAACTAGCTTTTACCGGGGAGCTGTTTTTT
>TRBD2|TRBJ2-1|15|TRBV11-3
CASSLGGLADNEQFF
TGTGCCAGCAGCTTAGGGGGACTAGCGGACAATGAGCAGTTCTTC
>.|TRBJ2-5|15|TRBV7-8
CASSLRGGLQETQYF
TGTGCCAGCAGCTTAAGGGGGGGGTTACAAGAGACCCAGTACTTC
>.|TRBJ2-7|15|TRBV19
CASSRYRDAVYEQYF
TGTGCCAGTAGTAGATACCGGGATGCCGTCTACGAGCAGTACTTC
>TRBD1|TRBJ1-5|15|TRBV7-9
CASSSQGGPNQPQHF
TGTGCCAGCAGCTCCCAGGGGGGTCCCAATCAGCCCCAGCATTTT
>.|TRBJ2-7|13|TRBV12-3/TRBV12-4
CASSVGGPYEQYF
TGTGCCAGCAGCGTTGGCGGTCCCTACGAGCAGTACTTC
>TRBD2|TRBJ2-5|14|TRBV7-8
CASSWEGPQETQYF
TGTGCCAGCAGCTGGGAGGGTCCCCAAGAGACCCAGTACTTC